These 12 T cell receptor beta chains originate from one sample sequenced in a study of T cell repertoires in cytomegalovirus infection. These TCRs are of unknown antigen specificity. TCRdb re-called the reads with MiXCR, one entry per CDR3 protein. The repertoire holds approximately 990,000 distinct CDR3 sequences, about 33% seen once, with around an eighth in the top ten. The input for sequencing was cultured CD8+ T cells from PBMCs, taken from culture after CMV antigen stimulation. Every receptor here comes from a human donor in good health (CMV status not recorded). Some clones in this sample may be carry-over from other donors' samples.

This clonotype was seen at least ten times. The V and J genes are TRBV7-2 and TRBJ2-3; 8 bases align to TRBD2. Germline assignment: CDR1 SGHTA and CDR2 FQGNSA. The CDR3 contains 15 residues. After removal of 5 bases from V and 6 bases from J, the junction contained 10 bases not matched to a gene. The CDR3 loop is CASSPGGGPIDTQYF. For the CDR3, the DNA is TGTGCCAGCAGCCCCGGGGGGGGGCCGATTGATACGCAGTATTTT.

The chain carries TRBV28 and TRBJ2-3; D may be TRBD1 (5 bases). Trimming removed 2 bases from V and 4 bases from J, with 13 bases in between. The germline V gene has CDR1 MDHEN and CDR2 SYDVKM. The CDR3 has 15 amino acids. The CDR3 is CASSLLAGHADTQYF. CDR3 nucleotide sequence: TGTGCCAGCAGTTTACTGGCAGGACATGCAGATACGCAGTATTTT.

The chain has TRBV10-3 and TRBJ1-1; D might be TRBD1 (6 bases). The CDR3 consists of 11 residues. Per the germline V gene, CDR1 is ENHRY and CDR2 is SYGVKD. Trimming left V 4 bases short and J 11 bases short, with 11 bases between. The CDR3 nucleotides are TGTGCCATCAGTGTACAGGGACTGGCTTTCTTT. This translates into CAISVQGLAFF.

In this sample, this clonotype turned up a few times. This chain uses TRBV4-1 with TRBJ2-1; 16 nucleotides match TRBD2. V gave up 4 bases and J gave up 7 bases; unmatched junction bases: 7. The CDR3 has 17 residues. The germline gives CDR1 MGHRA, CDR2 YSYEKL. The CDR3 region has the DNA TGCGCCAGCAGCCGTTCCGGGACTAGCGGGGGGGAGAATGAGCAGTTCTTC. This translates into CASSRSGTSGGENEQFF.

This chain joins TRBV7-6 and TRBJ1-4; D gene uncertain. The ends were cut back, 5 bases at V and 4 bases at J, with 14 bases in the middle. This CDR3 is built from 15 residues. Looked up from germline, CDR1 is SGHVS and CDR2 is FNYEAQ. The CDR3 DNA reads as TGTGCCAGCAGCCCGCATCGACGTCGTAATGAAAAACTGTTTTTT. Translated, it gives CASSPHRRRNEKLFF. Looking up the rest from reference TRBV7-6 and TRBJ1-4 gives the full variable domain: GAGVSQSPRYKVTKRGQDVALRCDPISGHVSLYWYRQALGQGPEFLTYFNYEAQQDKSGLPNDRFSAERPEGSISTLTIQRTEQRDSAMYRCASSPHRRRNEKLFFGSGTQLSVL.

This clonotype occurred many times. The rearrangement uses TRBV6-2 or TRBV6-3 and TRBJ2-1; weak D call: TRBD1 (5 bases). The germline V gene has CDR1 MNHEY and CDR2 SVGEGT. Trimming took 3 bases from V and 4 from J, leaving 10 bases between them. The CDR3 runs to 14 residues. In DNA form, the CDR3 reads TGTGCCAGCAGTTATCTAAAGGGGTACAATGAGCAGTTCTTC. It is translated as CASSYLKGYNEQFF.

The V call is TRBV11-2, the J call TRBJ2-5; weak D call: TRBD2 (5 bases). The CDR3 is 15 amino acids. The V gene lost 0 bases and the J gene lost 4 bases, with 12 bases spanning the gap. Germline V gene sequence: CDR1 SGHAT, CDR2 FQNNGV. CDR3 sequence (DNA): TGTGCCAGCAGCTTAGATAAAAAGGCGGGAGAGACCCAGTACTTC. This codes for CASSLDKKAGETQYF.

The rearrangement uses TRBV9 and TRBJ2-7; D not resolved. The germline CDR1 and CDR2 sequences are SGDLS and YYNGEE. Deletions cut 0 bases from V and 2 bases from J, with 9 bases between. This CDR3 comprises 14 residues. Here the CDR3 reads CASSVGILPYEQYF. Here the CDR3 DNA reads TGTGCCAGCAGCGTAGGTATCCTTCCCTACGAGCAGTACTTC.

The rearrangement joins TRBV18 to TRBJ2-7; D ambiguous. This CDR3 comprises 15 residues. Deletions cut 0 bases from V and 7 bases from J, with 16 bases between. Germline V lookup: CDR1 KGHSH, CDR2 LQKENI. CDR3 coding DNA: TGTGCCAGCTCACCACCAGGGTCTTTAATTGGAGAGCAGTACTTC. This codes for CASSPPGSLIGEQYF.

This clonotype was detected only a few times. This chain links TRBV6-1 with TRBJ2-1, with 11 bases that match TRBD2. Trimming took 6 bases from V and 0 from J; bases not matched to a gene: 4. This CDR3 spans 16 amino acids. Germline V gives CDR1 MNHNS, CDR2 SASEGT. DNA for the CDR3: TGTGCCAGCAGGGAGACTAGCGGGGTCTCCTACAATGAGCAGTTCTTC. Amino acid sequence: CASRETSGVSYNEQFF.

The table lists this clonotype with many counts. The CDR3 DNA sequence: TGTGCCAGCAGCCCCGACTTTTTAGCGTCTAGCACAGATACGCAGTATTTT. This translates into CASSPDFLASSTDTQYF. The rearrangement links TRBV7-2 to TRBJ2-3, with D tentatively TRBD2 (5 bases). Germline assignment: CDR1 SGHTA and CDR2 FQGNSA. CDR3 length: 17 amino acids. V was trimmed by 5 bases and J by 0 bases, leaving 18 bases between them.

The sample holds a few counts of this clonotype. The gene calls are TRBV27 and TRBJ2-7; no firm D call. The CDR3 consists of 14 residues. V lost 2 bases to trimming and J lost 4 bases, with 12 bases between them. Germline V gene sequence: CDR1 MNHEY, CDR2 SMNVEV (reference sequence). CDR3 sequence (DNA): TGTGCCAGCAGTTTAGGGCAGTTGGTATACGAGCAGTACTTC. As protein: CASSLGQLVYEQYF.